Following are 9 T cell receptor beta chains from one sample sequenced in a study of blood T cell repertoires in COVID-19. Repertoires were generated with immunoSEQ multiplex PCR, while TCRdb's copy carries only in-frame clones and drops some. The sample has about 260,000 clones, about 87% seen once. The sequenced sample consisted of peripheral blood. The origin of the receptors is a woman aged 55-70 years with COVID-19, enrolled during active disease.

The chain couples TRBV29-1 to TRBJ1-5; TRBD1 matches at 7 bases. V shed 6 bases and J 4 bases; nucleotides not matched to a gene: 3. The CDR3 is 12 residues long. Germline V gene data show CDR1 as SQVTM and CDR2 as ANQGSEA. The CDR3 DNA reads TGCAGCGTACAGGGGCAGAATCAGCCCCAGCATTTT. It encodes CSVQGQNQPQHF.

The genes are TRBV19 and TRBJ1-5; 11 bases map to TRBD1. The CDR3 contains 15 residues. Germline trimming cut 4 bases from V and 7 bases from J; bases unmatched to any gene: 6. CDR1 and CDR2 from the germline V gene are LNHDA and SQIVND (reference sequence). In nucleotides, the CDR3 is TGTGCCAGTAGTACCATGGGACAGGGGGTGCAGCCCCAGCATTTT. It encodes CASSTMGQGVQPQHF.

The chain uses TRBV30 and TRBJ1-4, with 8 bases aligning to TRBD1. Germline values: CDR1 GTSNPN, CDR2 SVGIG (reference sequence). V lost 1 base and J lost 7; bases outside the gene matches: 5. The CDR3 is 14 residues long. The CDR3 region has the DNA TGTGCCTGGAGTGACGGGACAGGTCGTGAAAAACTGTTTTTT. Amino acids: CAWSDGTGREKLFF.

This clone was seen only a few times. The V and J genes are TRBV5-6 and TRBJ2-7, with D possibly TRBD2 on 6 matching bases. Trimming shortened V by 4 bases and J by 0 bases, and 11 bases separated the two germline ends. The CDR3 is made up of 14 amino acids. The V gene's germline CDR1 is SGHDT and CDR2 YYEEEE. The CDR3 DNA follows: TGTGCCAGCAGCCCCGGGGACTTCTCCTACGAGCAGTACTTC. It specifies CASSPGDFSYEQYF.

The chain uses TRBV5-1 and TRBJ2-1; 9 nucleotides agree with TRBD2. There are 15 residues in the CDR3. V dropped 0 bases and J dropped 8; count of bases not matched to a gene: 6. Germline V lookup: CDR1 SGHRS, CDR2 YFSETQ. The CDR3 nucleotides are TGCGCCAGCAGCTTGGTGTCTAGCGGGAACGATGAGCAGTTCTTC. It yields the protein CASSLVSSGNDEQFF. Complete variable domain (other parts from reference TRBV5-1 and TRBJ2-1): KAGVTQTPRYLIKTRGQQVTLSCSPISGHRSVSWYQQTPGQGLQFLFEYFSETQRNKGNFPGRFSGRQFSNSRSEMNVSTLELGDSALYLCASSLVSSGNDEQFFGPGTRLTVL.

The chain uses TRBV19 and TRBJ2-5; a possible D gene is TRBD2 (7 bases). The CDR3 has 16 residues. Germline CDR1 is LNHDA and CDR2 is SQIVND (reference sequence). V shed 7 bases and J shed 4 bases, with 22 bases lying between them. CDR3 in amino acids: CASMSSGWGGVETQYF. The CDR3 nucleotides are TGTGCCAGTATGAGTAGCGGGTGGGGGGGCGTAGAGACCCAGTACTTC.

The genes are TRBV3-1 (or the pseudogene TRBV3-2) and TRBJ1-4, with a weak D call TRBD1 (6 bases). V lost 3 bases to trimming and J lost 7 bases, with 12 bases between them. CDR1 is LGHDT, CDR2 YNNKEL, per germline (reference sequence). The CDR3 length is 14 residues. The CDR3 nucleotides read TGTGCCAGCAGCCAGGGGGCAAGGGGTGAAAAACTGTTTTTT. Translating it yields CASSQGARGEKLFF.

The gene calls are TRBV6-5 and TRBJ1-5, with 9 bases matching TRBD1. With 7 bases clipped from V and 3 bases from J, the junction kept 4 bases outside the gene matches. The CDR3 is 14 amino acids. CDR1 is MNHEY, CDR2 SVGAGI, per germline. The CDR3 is CASTGQGFNQPQHF. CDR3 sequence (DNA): TGTGCCAGCACGGGACAGGGCTTCAATCAGCCCCAGCATTTT.

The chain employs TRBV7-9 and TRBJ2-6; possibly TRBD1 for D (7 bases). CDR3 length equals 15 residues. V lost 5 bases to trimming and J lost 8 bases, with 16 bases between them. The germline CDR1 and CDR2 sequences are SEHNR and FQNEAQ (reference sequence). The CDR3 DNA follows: TGTGCCAGCAGCCCAGGGGGGTTCGGGTCCAACGTCCTGACTTTC. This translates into CASSPGGFGSNVLTF.